This T cell receptor beta chain was observed in a study of spatial heterogeneity in lung cancer. Study outcomes and limitations: Ubiquitous expanded tumor TCRs were seen in blood more at resection than at follow-up.

With 7 bases removed from V and 4 bases from J, the gap between germline ends came to 17 bases. The V gene's germline CDR1 is SQVTM and CDR2 ANQGSEA. The CDR3 is 14 amino acids. Sample time point: sample taken at primary tumor resection. Whole RNA from tumor, nontumor lung or frozen PBMC was sequenced unsorted. The approximately 72 donors had untreated early-stage non-small cell lung cancer. As regards this clonotype: Antigen unknown.

TCRdb re-analysed the 5' RACE reads in MiXCR, keeping a single row per CDR3 protein. Of 80,000 to 95,000 distinct CDR3 sequences listed, about 9.4% were seen once; the top ten hold less than 8.5%. The input for sequencing was PBMCs, taken at surgery. This chain uses TRBV29-1 with TRBJ2-1, with a possible D match to TRBD2 (6 bases). The receptor was isolated from a male donor with early-stage non-small cell lung cancer. CDR3 residues: CSATSGLSYNEQFF. The DNA for the CDR3 is TGCAGCGCTACGTCGGGACTGTCTTACAATGAGCAGTTCTTC.